The 25 T cell receptor beta chains presented below share a single source sample, sequenced in a study of lymphopenia after photon versus proton radiotherapy. Profiled with immunoSEQ multiplex PCR; TCRdb holds only in-frame clones, not every one. The sample holds tens of thousands of clones; around 88% are singletons and the top ten take approximately 2%. The source was peripheral blood, collected from a patient treated with photon-based radiotherapy. The receptor source for this set is a man aged 40-55 years with gastric cancer.

The CDR3 reads CASSPTGGGYEQYF. The CDR3 nucleotides are TGTGCCAGCAGCCCGACCGGGGGGGGCTACGAGCAGTACTTC. The chain is built from TRBV7-2 and TRBJ2-7, with 8 bases matching TRBD2. Germline CDR1 reads SGHTA; CDR2 reads FQGNSA. This CDR3 comprises 14 residues. J gave up 3 bases and V 5 bases, and 6 bases lay outside the gene matches.

In its sample, this clone was seen a few times. This chain uses TRBV29-1 with TRBJ1-1, with D possibly TRBD1 on 5 matching bases. CDR1 is SQVTM, CDR2 ANQGSEA, per germline. The CDR3 contains 12 residues. Trimming pared 6 bases from V and 5 bases from J, leaving 13 bases between. CDR3 loop: CSVGEGLTEAFF. The CDR3 nucleotides read TGCAGCGTGGGGGAGGGGCTTACTGAAGCTTTCTTT.

The J gene is TRBJ2-1, the V gene TRBV5-4; TRBD2 matches at 12 bases. The CDR3 totals 16 residues. Germline CDR1 is SGHNT and CDR2 is YYREEE (reference sequence). J was trimmed by 6 bases and V by 5 bases; bases with no gene match: 9. DNA for the CDR3: TGTGCCAGCAGTCCTTCTAGCGGGGGGGCCGCCAATGAGCAGTTCTTC. Its translation: CASSPSSGGAANEQFF.

The chain joins TRBV6-1 to TRBJ2-7; D remains ambiguous. The CDR3 contains 13 residues. The ends were cut back, 3 bases at V and 2 bases at J, with 8 bases in the middle. Germline CDR1 MNHNS, CDR2 SASEGT. The CDR3 DNA follows: TGTGCCAGCAGTGACCGGAGTCCCTACGAGCAGTACTTC. Amino acid sequence: CASSDRSPYEQYF.

The V call is TRBV13, the J call TRBJ2-1; D is undetermined. Trimming removed 3 bases from V and 0 bases from J, with 12 bases in between. The CDR3 loop spans 16 amino acids. Per the germline V gene, CDR1 is PRHDT and CDR2 is FYEKMQ (reference sequence). DNA for the CDR3: TGTGCCAGCAGCTTTAAACTCGCGAACTCCTACAATGAGCAGTTCTTC. Encoded protein: CASSFKLANSYNEQFF.

This rearrangement joins TRBV5-4 to TRBJ1-5; D may be TRBD1 (5 bases). CDR1 is SGHNT, CDR2 YYREEE, per germline (reference sequence). There are 16 residues in the CDR3. Trimming took 4 bases from V and 2 from J, leaving 16 bases between them. The DNA of the CDR3 is TGTGCCAGCAGCACGGGCGGGGCCGCGGGCAATCAGCCCCAGCATTTT. As protein: CASSTGGAAGNQPQHF.

This clone was recorded once. The chain links TRBV6-6 to TRBJ1-4, with D possibly matching TRBD1 (5 bases). Germline V CDR1 and CDR2: MNHNY, SVGAGI (reference sequence). V lost 5 bases and J lost 8, with 9 bases in between. This CDR3 spans 12 amino acids. This CDR3 is CASSQRGEKLFF. CDR3 DNA sequence: TGTGCCAGCAGTCAAAGGGGAGAAAAACTGTTTTTT.

The J gene is TRBJ1-1, the V gene TRBV6-1, with D possibly TRBD1 on 5 matching bases. Looked up from germline, CDR1 is MNHNS and CDR2 is SASEGT. V lost 4 bases and J 1 base, leaving 10 bases between the germline ends. The CDR3 consists of 14 residues. The CDR3 DNA is TGTGCCAGCAGTGCCCTTACAGGGAACACTGAAGCTTTCTTT. Protein: CASSALTGNTEAFF.

This chain links TRBV18 with TRBJ1-1, with unresolved D. The germline V and J ends were trimmed by 2 bases and 6 bases, with 4 bases remaining between them. Germline CDR1 reads KGHSH; CDR2 reads LQKENI. The CDR3 length is 11 residues. The CDR3 sequence is CASSPESEAFF. In DNA form, the CDR3 reads TGTGCCAGCTCACCAGAGTCTGAAGCTTTCTTT. Combining the CDR3 with reference TRBV18 and TRBJ1-1 gives the whole variable domain NAGVMQNPRHLVRRRGQEARLRCSPMKGHSHVYWYRQLPEEGLKFMVYLQKENIIDESGMPKERFSAEFPKEGPSILRIQQVVRGDSAAYFCASSPESEAFFGQGTRLTVV.

This sequence joins TRBV4-1 and TRBJ2-1; D is uncertain. Trimming took 4 bases from V and 0 from J, leaving 13 bases between them. The germline V gene encodes CDR1 MGHRA and CDR2 YSYEKL. There are 16 residues in the CDR3. In DNA, the CDR3 is TGCGCCAGCAGCCCCCGAACTGCGAGCTCCTACAATGAGCAGTTCTTC. Its protein is CASSPRTASSYNEQFF.

J is TRBJ1-1 and V is TRBV9, with D possibly matching TRBD1 (5 bases). CDR3 length: 14 residues. In germline, CDR1 is SGDLS, CDR2 YYNGEE. V lost 0 bases to trimming and J lost 5 bases, with 11 bases between them. The CDR3 DNA reads as TGTGCCAGCAGCGTAGGGGGCGCGGGAACTGAAGCTTTCTTT. Its protein product is CASSVGGAGTEAFF.

The chain combines TRBV5-1 with TRBJ1-2, with 8 bases matching TRBD1. The CDR3 spans 15 residues. Germline trimming cut 5 bases from V and 3 bases from J; bases unmatched to any gene: 9. Per the germline V gene, CDR1 is SGHRS and CDR2 is YFSETQ. The CDR3 here is CASSLGGQGDYGYTF. The CDR3 DNA reads as TGCGCCAGCAGTCTGGGCGGACAGGGTGACTATGGCTACACCTTC. The variable domain in full, completed from reference TRBV5-1 and TRBJ1-2, reads KAGVTQTPRYLIKTRGQQVTLSCSPISGHRSVSWYQQTPGQGLQFLFEYFSETQRNKGNFPGRFSGRQFSNSRSEMNVSTLELGDSALYLCASSLGGQGDYGYTFGSGTRLTVV.

CDR3 region: CASSQEGNTGELFF. Here the CDR3 DNA reads TGCGCCAGCAGCCAAGAAGGGAACACCGGGGAGCTGTTTTTT. This chain uses TRBV4-3 with TRBJ2-2, with D uncertain. The V gene lost 0 bases and the J gene lost 1 base, with 3 bases spanning the gap. Germline values: CDR1 LGHNA, CDR2 YSLEER. The CDR3 contains 14 residues.

This chain links TRBV5-1 with TRBJ2-5; D gene unclear. Per germline, CDR1 SGHRS and CDR2 YFSETQ. The CDR3 extends over 14 amino acids. Trimming stripped 2 bases from V and 5 bases from J, with 13 bases between. CDR3 protein: CASSLGRESETQYF. As DNA, the CDR3 is TGCGCCAGCAGCTTAGGACGCGAATCGGAGACCCAGTACTTC. The variable domain in full, completed from reference TRBV5-1 and TRBJ2-5, reads KAGVTQTPRYLIKTRGQQVTLSCSPISGHRSVSWYQQTPGQGLQFLFEYFSETQRNKGNFPGRFSGRQFSNSRSEMNVSTLELGDSALYLCASSLGRESETQYFGPGTRLLVL.

The gene calls are TRBV21-1 and TRBJ1-5; the table's TRBD1 call for D was not verified on the DNA. TRBV21-1 is a recognized pseudogene. CDR3 length: 19 residues. CDR3 sequence reads: CASPTGRKAGKTGNQPQHF. The CDR3 DNA is TGTGCCAGCCCGACCGGTAGAAAAGCAGGGAAGACCGGCAATCAGCCCCAGCATTTT.

The gene calls are TRBV4-3 and TRBJ1-2, with TRBD1 matching 8 bases. With 0 bases clipped from V and 7 bases from J, the junction kept 7 bases outside the gene matches. The CDR3 has 15 amino acids. CDR1 LGHNA and CDR2 YSLEER come from the germline V gene. The CDR3 loop reads CASSQDSRGLRGYTF. The CDR3 DNA reads as TGCGCCAGCAGCCAAGATTCCAGGGGGCTTCGTGGCTACACCTTC.

The chain recombines TRBV25-1 with TRBJ1-4; D might be TRBD1 (6 bases). This CDR3 region has 15 residues. V lost 0 bases and J lost 8, with 13 bases in between. Germline CDR1 is MGHDK and CDR2 is SYGVNS. The CDR3 DNA follows: TGTGCCAGCAGTGAATACGGGGGGCTAAAAGAAAAACTGTTTTTT. As protein: CASSEYGGLKEKLFF.

The chain carries TRBV6-5 and TRBJ2-3; 8 bases map to TRBD2. Germline loops: CDR1 MNHEY, CDR2 SVGAGI. The CDR3 sequence is 15 residues long. The J segment lost 1 base and the V segment lost 2 bases, leaving 2 bases of the junction unmatched. The DNA of the CDR3 is TGTGCCAGCAGTTACGGGCGGGGGGGCACAGATACGCAGTATTTT. The encoded protein is CASSYGRGGTDTQYF.

As to this clone: Distinct nucleotide sequences in the sample also encode this CDR3. The chain combines TRBV9 with TRBJ2-3; no reliable D call. The V gene lost 0 bases and the J gene lost 0 bases, with 5 bases spanning the gap. The CDR3 extends over 14 amino acids. Germline lookup yields CDR1 SGDLS and CDR2 YYNGEE. The CDR3 is CASSVVGSTDTQYF. CDR3 sequence (DNA): TGTGCCAGCAGCGTAGTGGGCAGCACAGATACGCAGTATTTT.

The chain is built from TRBV2 and TRBJ2-7, with TRBD1 matching 10 bases. V lost 3 bases to trimming and J lost 3 bases; unmatched junction nucleotides: 2. The CDR3 has 14 residues. In germline, CDR1 is SNHLY, CDR2 FYNNEI. The CDR3 nucleotides read TGTGCCAGCAGTGAGGGGACAGGGGTCTACGAGCAGTACTTC. It codes for CASSEGTGVYEQYF.

V gene TRBV19 combines with J gene TRBJ1-5, with a possible D match to TRBD1 (6 bases). CDR3 size: 16 residues. V shed 4 bases and J shed 3 bases, with 16 bases lying between them. CDR1 and CDR2 from the germline V gene are LNHDA and SQIVND (reference sequence). CDR3 nucleotide sequence: TGTGCCAGTAGTACGGGTGGGAAGGGGGTCAATCAGCCCCAGCATTTT. Amino acids: CASSTGGKGVNQPQHF.

V usage is TRBV7-6 and J usage is TRBJ1-1; 7 bases align to TRBD1. The CDR3 runs to 13 residues. Germline values: CDR1 SGHVS, CDR2 FNYEAQ. V lost 5 bases, J lost 3 bases, and 3 bases stayed unmatched. CDR3 amino acids: CASSTDRDTEAFF. In DNA, the CDR3 is TGTGCCAGCAGCACCGACAGGGACACTGAAGCTTTCTTT.

This rearrangement joins TRBV6-5 to TRBJ1-1; 7 bases are shared with TRBD1. V gave up 7 bases and J gave up 1 base; unmatched junction bases: 6. CDR1 is MNHEY, CDR2 SVGAGI, per germline. The CDR3 extends over 14 amino acids. CDR3 sequence: CASTSPGGNTEAFF. The CDR3 region has the DNA TGTGCCAGCACCAGCCCAGGGGGGAACACTGAAGCTTTCTTT.

Here the CDR3 reads CASSPTGGNYGYTF. The CDR3 DNA reads as TGCGCCAGCAGCCCGACAGGGGGAAACTATGGCTACACCTTC. V usage is TRBV5-1 and J usage is TRBJ1-2; 9 positions agree with TRBD1. The V gene's germline CDR1 is SGHRS and CDR2 YFSETQ. CDR3 length: 14 amino acids. Trimming removed 4 bases from V and 2 bases from J; junction bases left unmatched: 3.

The sample holds a few counts of this clone. The CDR3: CSWGSDFDGYTF. For the CDR3, the DNA is TGTTCTTGGGGAAGTGATTTTGATGGCTACACCTTC. The chain joins TRBV7-6 to TRBJ1-2; D gene uncertain. Germline CDR1 and CDR2: SGHVS and FNYEAQ. This CDR3 region has 12 residues.